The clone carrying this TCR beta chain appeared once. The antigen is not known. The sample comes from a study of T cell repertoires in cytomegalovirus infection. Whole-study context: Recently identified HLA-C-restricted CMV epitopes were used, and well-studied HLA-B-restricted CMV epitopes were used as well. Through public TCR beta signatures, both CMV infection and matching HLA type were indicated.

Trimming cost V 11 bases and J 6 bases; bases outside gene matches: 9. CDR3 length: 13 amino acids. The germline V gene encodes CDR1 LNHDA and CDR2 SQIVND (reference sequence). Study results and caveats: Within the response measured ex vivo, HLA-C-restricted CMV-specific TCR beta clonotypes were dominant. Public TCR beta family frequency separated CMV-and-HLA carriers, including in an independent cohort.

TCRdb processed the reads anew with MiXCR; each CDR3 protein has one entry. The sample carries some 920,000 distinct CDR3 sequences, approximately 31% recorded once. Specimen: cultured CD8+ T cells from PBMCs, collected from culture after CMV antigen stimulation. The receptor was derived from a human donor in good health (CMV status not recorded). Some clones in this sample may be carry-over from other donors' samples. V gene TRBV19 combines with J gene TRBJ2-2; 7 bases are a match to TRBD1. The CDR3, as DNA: TGTGCCGCCCGACAGGGAGTGGCCGGGGAGCTGTTTTTT. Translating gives CAARQGVAGELFF.